Below, 10 T cell receptor beta chains from the same sample are listed, as sequenced in a study of cytomegalovirus exposure and HLA in healthy donors. The PCR made use of 60 Vbeta and 13 Jbeta primers. Method: immunoSEQ multiplex PCR; TCRdb's copy keeps in-frame clones and lacks some. Counted here are fewer than 140,000 clones, 70% to 85% occurring once; the ten biggest clones make up 0.79%. Sequencing was carried out using PBMCs. The receptor set was obtained from a boy aged 5-17 years in good health and CMV-seronegative.

The chain couples TRBV4-1 to TRBJ1-2; TRBD1 agrees at 8 bases. The CDR3 runs 15 residues. The V gene's germline CDR1 is MGHRA and CDR2 YSYEKL. Trimming at V came to 2 bases and at J to 7 bases, leaving 9 bases not matched to a gene. CDR3 nucleotides: TGCGCCAGCAGCCAACCTACAGGGGGACGGCCTGGCTACACCTTC. Protein product: CASSQPTGGRPGYTF.

V and J are TRBV5-4 and TRBJ2-1; D unclear. Trimming took 4 bases from V and 4 from J, leaving 3 bases between them. The CDR3 sequence is 11 residues long. CDR1 SGHNT and CDR2 YYREEE come from the germline V gene (reference sequence). The CDR3 sequence: CASSLYNEQFF. CDR3 DNA sequence: TGTGCCAGCAGCCTGTACAATGAGCAGTTCTTC.

The CDR3 DNA is TGCGCCAGCAGTGAGTTAGCGGGAGGCAATGAGCAGTTCTTC. Translated, it gives CASSELAGGNEQFF. The rearrangement links TRBV10-1 to TRBJ2-1, with TRBD2 matching 10 bases. Germline assignment: CDR1 WNHNN and CDR2 SYGVQD (reference sequence). The CDR3 totals 14 residues. The V and J ends lost 1 base and 6 bases, in that order; junction bases with no gene match: 0.

The J gene is TRBJ1-5, the V gene TRBV7-9; D is uncertain. CDR1 SEHNR and CDR2 FQNEAQ come from the germline V gene (reference sequence). V was pared by 5 bases and J by 7 bases, with 12 bases between. The CDR3 length is 13 residues. This CDR3 reads CASSLNGIQPQHF. For the CDR3, the DNA is TGTGCCAGCAGCCTGAACGGGATCCAGCCCCAGCATTTT. Based on the CDR3 plus reference TRBV7-9 and TRBJ1-5, the full variable domain is DTGVSQNPRHKITKRGQNVTFRCDPISEHNRLYWYRQTLGQGPEFLTYFQNEAQLEKSRLLSDRFSAERPKGSFSTLEIQRTEQGDSAMYLCASSLNGIQPQHFGDGTRLSIL.

This clone has a handful of counts. The chain has TRBV28 and TRBJ1-4, with D possibly being TRBD1 (5 bases). V gave up 6 bases and J gave up 6 bases, with 17 bases separating them. Germline CDR1 MDHEN, CDR2 SYDVKM. CDR3 size: 15 residues. The CDR3 DNA reads TGTGCCAGCAGCCCTATATGGGGGGACCATGAAAAACTGTTTTTT. Translated: CASSPIWGDHEKLFF.

This clone was found once. The V gene is TRBV2, the J gene TRBJ1-3; D not resolved. Germline V gene lookup returns CDR1 SNHLY and CDR2 FYNNEI. V lost 5 bases and J lost 4, with 3 bases in between. The CDR3 sequence is 11 residues long. The CDR3 DNA sequence: TGTGCCAGCAGTACAGGAAACACCATATATTTT. This sequence encodes CASSTGNTIYF.

The CDR3 DNA reads TGTGCCAGCAGCTTAGGGCGGGGGGGCGCAGATACGCAGTATTTT. Translating it yields CASSLGRGGADTQYF. The chain is built from TRBV7-7 and TRBJ2-3; TRBD2 agrees at 9 bases. Germline lookup yields CDR1 SSHAT and CDR2 FNYEAQ (reference sequence). This CDR3 is 15 amino acids long. Germline trimming cut 1 base from V and 4 bases from J; bases unmatched to any gene: 3.

CDR3 amino acids: CSVVGRLHQETQYF. CDR3 nucleotides: TGCAGCGTTGTTGGCAGGCTACACCAAGAGACCCAGTACTTC. This chain links TRBV29-1 with TRBJ2-5; D is uncertain. The CDR3 runs to 14 residues. Germline V gene lookup returns CDR1 SQVTM and CDR2 ANQGSEA. V lost 4 bases and J 0 bases, leaving 12 bases between the germline ends.

J is TRBJ2-7 and V is TRBV6-9; 10 bases align to TRBD1. The CDR3 covers 16 residues. The germline V gene has CDR1 MNHGY and CDR2 SVAAGI. Unmatched junction bases numbered 6, after V lost 2 bases and J lost 2 bases. The CDR3 bases are TGTGCCAGCAGTTATAGACAGGGGGCCGGGACCTACGAGCAGTACTTC. Its protein product is CASSYRQGAGTYEQYF.

V usage is TRBV6-5 and J usage is TRBJ1-2, with D perhaps matching TRBD1 (5 bases). The V and J ends lost 3 bases and 2 bases respectively, with 13 bases between them. The germline gives CDR1 MNHEY, CDR2 SVGAGI. CDR3 length: 15 amino acids. This CDR3 is CASSYVGGPNYGYTF. CDR3 DNA sequence: TGTGCCAGCAGTTATGTCGGGGGTCCCAACTATGGCTACACCTTC.